This record looks at one T cell receptor beta chain sequence and its context. The source of the sample is a study of T cell changes during pregnancy in multiple sclerosis. The protocol was immunoSEQ multiplex PCR, while the TCRdb copy is restricted to in-frame clones and leaves out a portion. The sample records tens of thousands of clones, roughly 90% being singletons. The clonotype originates from a female donor with multiple sclerosis, enrolled in a pregnancy study. The sample consisted of peripheral blood, taken before pregnancy.

The CDR3 bases are TGTGCCAGCAGCTTCAGGGCTGCACCCCTCCACTTT. It codes for CASSFRAAPLHF. This chain joins TRBV13 and TRBJ1-6; D is perhaps TRBD1 (5 bases). Between the trimmed V and J ends, which lost 3 bases and 11 bases, there was a span of 8 bases. The CDR3 spans 12 residues. Per germline, CDR1 PRHDT and CDR2 FYEKMQ (reference sequence). Drawing the rest from reference TRBV13 and TRBJ1-6, the complete variable domain is AAGVIQSPRHLIKEKRETATLKCYPIPRHDTVYWYQQGPGQDPQFLISFYEKMQSDKGSIPDRFSAQQFSDYHSELNMSSLELGDSALYFCASSFRAAPLHFGNGTRLTVT.